Below, 18 T cell receptor beta chains from the same sample are listed, as sequenced in a study of shared clonotypes between healthy human individuals. The assay was immunoSEQ multiplex PCR, and TCRdb's table has in-frame clones only and misses some. The repertoire has about 1,500,000 clones, roughly 97% of them found once; the top ten carry 0.95% to 1.5%. The specimen sequenced was naive CD4+ T cells sorted from blood. Subset given: CD45RA+ positively selected. These receptors were obtained from a man aged 30 to 45 in good health.

The rearrangement uses TRBV27 and TRBJ1-5; 9 bases are shared with TRBD1. This CDR3 has 14 residues. CDR1 is MNHEY and CDR2 is SMNVEV in the germline V gene (reference sequence). With 9 bases clipped from V and 3 bases from J, the junction kept 6 bases outside the gene matches. CDR3 coding DNA: TGTGCCAGTTCCGGGACAGGGCCCAATCAGCCCCAGCATTTT. This encodes CASSGTGPNQPQHF.

This clone was observed once. The chain is built from TRBV28 and TRBJ1-1; 10 bases align to TRBD1. From germline, CDR1 is MDHEN and CDR2 SYDVKM. The CDR3 is 13 amino acids. J gave up 11 bases and V 5 bases, and 8 bases lay outside the gene matches. The CDR3 spells CASSPPGQGEAFF. CDR3 sequence (DNA): TGTGCCAGCAGTCCCCCAGGACAGGGGGAGGCTTTCTTT.

The chain recombines TRBV6-5 with TRBJ1-3; D ambiguous. Trimming took off 6 bases at V and 0 bases at J, with 9 bases between the two ends. This CDR3 region has 14 residues. CDR1 and CDR2 (germline): MNHEY, SVGAGI. DNA for the CDR3: TGTGCCAGCAGGCGGCTGAGCTCTGGAAACACCATATATTTT. Protein product: CASRRLSSGNTIYF.

The chain employs TRBV7-3 and TRBJ2-7; TRBD2 is a possible D gene (5 bases). V was clipped by 5 bases and J by 3 bases, with 17 bases between them. The CDR3 is made up of 15 amino acids. Germline-derived CDR1 and CDR2 are SGHTA and FQGTGA. The chain's CDR3 is CASSHSGDTFYEQYF. DNA of the CDR3: TGTGCCAGCAGCCACAGCGGAGACACCTTCTACGAGCAGTACTTC.

This clone was detected only once. The CDR3 bases are TGTGCCATCAGTGAGTCAGACAGGGGTACTTACGAGCAGTACTTC. Protein product: CAISESDRGTYEQYF. The gene calls are TRBV10-3 and TRBJ2-7; 8 bases are shared with TRBD1. The V gene end was trimmed by 0 bases and the J gene end by 4 bases; junction bases not matched to a gene: 5. CDR1 is ENHRY and CDR2 is SYGVKD in the germline V gene. CDR3 length equals 15 residues.

This chain joins TRBV28 and TRBJ1-5, with TRBD1 matching over 7 bases. This CDR3 is 15 amino acids long. Germline CDR1 is MDHEN and CDR2 is SYDVKM. The J segment lost 9 bases and the V segment lost 2 bases, leaving 10 bases of the junction unmatched. The CDR3 here is CASSLQGVGRRPQHF. In nucleotides, the CDR3 is TGTGCCAGCAGTTTACAGGGGGTCGGCCGCAGGCCCCAGCATTTT.

The V gene is TRBV15, the J gene TRBJ1-5, with D unclear. This CDR3 has 13 residues. Trimming removed 1 base from V and 6 bases from J, with 7 bases in between. Per the germline V gene, CDR1 is LNHNV and CDR2 is YYDKDF (reference sequence). The DNA for the CDR3 is TGTGCCACCAGCAGAGGCGGGGTTCAGCCCCAGCATTTT. Translated, it gives CATSRGGVQPQHF.

This clone was recorded a few times. J is TRBJ2-1 and V is TRBV5-1; 8 bases align to TRBD2. Germline assignment: CDR1 SGHRS and CDR2 YFSETQ. The CDR3 sequence is 16 residues long. V lost 4 bases, J lost 6 bases, and 12 bases stayed unmatched. The CDR3 region has the DNA TGCGCCAGCAGCCCCTCCGGGAGGGCCGTCGGCAATGAGCAGTTCTTC. Translation gives CASSPSGRAVGNEQFF.

This clone was counted once. The chain carries TRBV25-1 and TRBJ1-4; a possible D gene is TRBD1 (5 bases). There are 12 residues in the CDR3. Trimming shortened V by 8 bases and J by 4 bases, and 8 bases separated the two germline ends. Germline V lookup: CDR1 MGHDK, CDR2 SYGVNS. CDR3 nucleotide sequence: TGTGCCAGCCTCGGGGGTAATGAAAAACTGTTTTTT. It codes for CASLGGNEKLFF.

The rearrangement joins TRBV5-1 to TRBJ2-3; D possibly uses TRBD1 or TRBD2 (5 bases each). Per the germline V gene, CDR1 is SGHRS and CDR2 is YFSETQ. V lost 2 bases and J 3 bases, leaving 19 bases between the germline ends. The CDR3 has 17 residues. CDR3: CASSLTWGTGWTDTQYF. The CDR3, as DNA: TGCGCCAGCAGCTTAACCTGGGGCACGGGGTGGACAGATACGCAGTATTTT.

The chain combines TRBV10-1 with TRBJ2-1; TRBD2 aligns across 7 bases. CDR3 length: 16 amino acids. J lost 1 base, V lost 3 bases, and 6 bases had no gene match. Germline V gene lookup returns CDR1 WNHNN and CDR2 SYGVQD (reference sequence). The CDR3 bases are TGCGCCAGCAGTGACCCTCATAGCGGGTCCTACAATGAGCAGTTCTTC. Protein: CASSDPHSGSYNEQFF.

This sequence joins TRBV6-6 and TRBJ2-7; D is undetermined. V lost 6 bases and J lost 7, with 22 bases in between. The CDR3 length is 15 residues. The V gene's germline CDR1 is MNHNY and CDR2 SVGAGI (reference sequence). The CDR3 spells CASSLTENLFREQYF. The CDR3 bases are TGTGCCAGCAGCCTAACTGAAAACCTTTTTCGGGAGCAGTACTTC.

To note about this clone: This CDR3 is also generated by other DNA sequences in the sample. The V gene is TRBV28, the J gene TRBJ1-2; D possibly corresponds to TRBD1 (5 bases). Trimming left V 2 bases short and J 5 bases short, with 9 bases between. In germline, CDR1 is MDHEN, CDR2 SYDVKM. The CDR3 has 13 amino acids. Here the CDR3 DNA reads TGTGCCAGCAGTTTAGCAGGGACGTATGGCTACACCTTC. Translation gives CASSLAGTYGYTF.

J is TRBJ2-7 and V is TRBV11-2, with 7 bases lining up with TRBD2. The junction had 6 bases not matched to a gene; V was cut back by 1 base and J by 3 bases. CDR1 is SGHAT and CDR2 is FQNNGV in the germline V gene. The CDR3 covers 15 residues. The DNA for the CDR3 is TGTGCCAGCAGCTTAGGCGCGGGGGACTACTACGAGCAGTACTTC. It yields the protein CASSLGAGDYYEQYF.

With respect to this clone: The sample has other DNA sequences that encode this CDR3 too. The genes are TRBV7-9 and TRBJ1-1, with a weak D call TRBD1 (5 bases). CDR1 and CDR2 from the germline V gene are SEHNR and FQNEAQ (reference sequence). The germline V and J ends were trimmed by 2 bases and 6 bases, with 7 bases remaining between them. The CDR3 has 12 amino acids. The DNA of the CDR3 is TGTGCCAGCAGCTTACGGGGCGCTGAAGCTTTCTTT. It yields the protein CASSLRGAEAFF. Combining the CDR3 with reference TRBV7-9 and TRBJ1-1 gives the whole variable domain DTGVSQNPRHKITKRGQNVTFRCDPISEHNRLYWYRQTLGQGPEFLTYFQNEAQLEKSRLLSDRFSAERPKGSFSTLEIQRTEQGDSAMYLCASSLRGAEAFFGQGTRLTVV.

The chain combines TRBV7-6 with TRBJ1-3; D gene uncertain. The CDR3 is 17 residues long. CDR1 and CDR2 from the germline V gene are SGHVS and FNYEAQ. V was pared by 1 base and J by 0 bases, with 13 bases between. The CDR3 DNA is TGTGCCAGCAGCTTAGATGGCAGGACGACCTCTGGAAACACCATATATTTT. Encoded protein: CASSLDGRTTSGNTIYF.

The chain links TRBV5-1 to TRBJ2-7; D is perhaps TRBD1 (6 bases). Germline V gene lookup returns CDR1 SGHRS and CDR2 YFSETQ. This CDR3 is 13 amino acids long. The germline V and J ends were trimmed by 5 bases and 6 bases, with 15 bases remaining between them. The CDR3 region has the DNA TGCGCCAGCAGAACCGGGACAAGCGGCGAGCAGTACTTC. It translates to CASRTGTSGEQYF.

The rearrangement uses TRBV27 and TRBJ2-1; a weak D match, TRBD2 (6 bases). CDR1 is MNHEY, CDR2 SMNVEV, per germline (reference sequence). The CDR3 is made up of 17 amino acids. V lost 3 bases to trimming and J lost 6 bases, with 21 bases between them. CDR3 in amino acids: CASSFTGRAGRLNEQFF. Written as DNA, the CDR3 is TGTGCCAGCAGTTTCACCGGACGGGCGGGAAGGCTCAATGAGCAGTTCTTC.